The next 15 T cell receptor beta chains were all read from a single sample in a study of TIL therapy for anti-PD-1-resistant metastatic lung cancer (dated by TCRdb to 2020 to 2023). In the paper's terms, the time point label means: pre-treatment sample, taken before nivolumab and TIL therapy. The baseline tumor samples, taken from the same resection that was used to grow TIL, were excised metastases, most often pleural nodules or supraclavicular lymph nodes. Using bias-controlled multiplex PCR with the immunoSEQ v3 hsTCRB kit, the TCR beta CDR3 regions were amplified from genomic DNA. In TCRdb, the immuneACCESS table is reduced to in-frame sequences with V and J assigned. These tables do not hold every clone; where another copy was compared, an unresolved V gene accounts for under half, and the others remain unexplained. The sample table records 50,000 to 60,000 clones; 55% to 75% of these occur just once. Less than 6.5% of the sample lies in the top ten.

The specimen was tumor tissue, collected at baseline. These TCRs come from a person aged 25-85 years with non-small cell lung cancer.

The rearrangement links TRBV27 to TRBJ1-2; D is ambiguous. Germline-derived CDR1 and CDR2 are MNHEY and SMNVEV (reference sequence). V shed 4 bases and J shed 8 bases, with 14 bases lying between them. There are 13 residues in the CDR3. The CDR3 nucleotides are TGTGCCAGCAGTTCCCAACCCACGGGAGGCTACACCTTC. Translating it yields CASSSQPTGGYTF.

The V call is TRBV30, the J call TRBJ2-2; D not resolved. CDR3 size: 14 residues. V was clipped by 3 bases and J by 4 bases, with 12 bases between them. Germline CDR1 and CDR2: GTSNPN and SVGIG (reference sequence). The chain's CDR3 is CAWRGPPGTGELFF. As DNA, the CDR3 is TGTGCCTGGAGGGGCCCCCCGGGCACCGGGGAGCTGTTTTTT.

This clone has just a few counts. This chain joins TRBV5-8 and TRBJ1-2; TRBD1 matches at 8 bases. CDR1 is SGHTS and CDR2 is YDEGEE in the germline V gene. Losses at the gene ends were 4 bases for V and 2 bases for J; bases not matched to a gene: 4. The length of the CDR3 is 14 residues. This chain's CDR3 is CASSQGARNYGYTF. The CDR3, as DNA: TGTGCCAGCAGCCAGGGGGCGAGGAACTATGGCTACACCTTC.

The chain combines TRBV7-8 with TRBJ1-2; possible D gene TRBD1, 5 bases. The germline CDR1 and CDR2 sequences are SGHVS and FQNEAQ. The CDR3 length is 16 residues. Trimming cost V 5 bases and J 5 bases, with 21 bases left between them. CDR3 sequence: CASSPLGPRVGYGYTF. The CDR3 coding sequence is TGTGCCAGCAGCCCTCTGGGACCCCGGGTTGGATATGGCTACACCTTC. The variable domain in full, completed from reference TRBV7-8 and TRBJ1-2, reads GAGVSQSPRYKVAKRGQDVALRCDPISGHVSLFWYQQALGQGPEFLTYFQNEAQLDKSGLPSDRFFAERPEGSVSTLKIQRTQQEDSAVYLCASSPLGPRVGYGYTFGSGTRLTVV.

This clone was seen only a few times. V usage is TRBV28 and J usage is TRBJ2-7, with 7 bases fitting TRBD1. Germline loops: CDR1 MDHEN, CDR2 SYDVKM. The CDR3 has 16 residues. Germline trimming cut 7 bases from V and 3 bases from J; bases unmatched to any gene: 15. CDR3 loop: CASTYYRTGHFYEQYF. In nucleotides, the CDR3 is TGTGCCAGCACATACTATCGGACAGGACACTTCTACGAGCAGTACTTC.

Only a few counts were recorded for this clone. The chain uses TRBV6-6 and TRBJ1-2; D is possibly TRBD1 (6 bases). This CDR3 contains 14 residues. Trimming left V 2 bases short and J 8 bases short, with 15 bases between. From germline, CDR1 is MNHNY and CDR2 SVGAGI (reference sequence). The CDR3 loop reads CASSYETARGGYTF. The CDR3 DNA reads as TGTGCCAGCAGTTACGAGACTGCCAGGGGAGGCTACACCTTC.

The chain joins TRBV7-6 to TRBJ2-5; possible D gene TRBD1, 5 bases. V was cut by 3 bases and J by 1 base, with 6 bases left in between. The CDR3 is made up of 13 amino acids. Germline CDR1 SGHVS, CDR2 FNYEAQ. The CDR3 coding sequence is TGTGCCAGCAGCTTGGGGCTCCAAGAGACCCAGTACTTC. Amino acids: CASSLGLQETQYF.

This chain uses TRBV6-5 with TRBJ1-5; D is unclear. The germline V gene has CDR1 MNHEY and CDR2 SVGAGI. The CDR3 totals 15 residues. The ends were cut back, 5 bases at V and 0 bases at J, with 11 bases in the middle. CDR3 sequence: CASSPSDYSNQPQHF. The CDR3 DNA sequence: TGTGCCAGCAGTCCGAGCGATTATAGCAATCAGCCCCAGCATTTT.

This sequence joins TRBV27 and TRBJ2-7, with D possibly matching TRBD2 (6 bases). This CDR3 region has 12 residues. CDR1 and CDR2 (germline): MNHEY, SMNVEV (reference sequence). V gave up 6 bases and J gave up 2 bases, with 8 bases separating them. The CDR3 reads CASRLAAYEQYF. CDR3 DNA sequence: TGTGCCAGCAGGTTAGCGGCCTACGAGCAGTACTTC.

This chain uses TRBV9 with TRBJ1-1, with D perhaps matching TRBD1 (6 bases). Trimming took 0 bases from V and 4 from J, leaving 13 bases between them. The germline V gene has CDR1 SGDLS and CDR2 YYNGEE. The CDR3 spans 15 residues. CDR3 nucleotides: TGTGCCAGCAGCGTAGAATCGCGCAGGGGCACTGAAGCTTTCTTT. Amino acid sequence: CASSVESRRGTEAFF. The whole variable domain, filled in from reference TRBV9 and TRBJ1-1, reads DSGVTQTPKHLITATGQRVTLRCSPRSGDLSVYWYQQSLDQGLQFLIQYYNGEERAKGNILERFSAQQFPDLHSELNLSSLELGDSALYFCASSVESRRGTEAFFGQGTRLTVV.

J is TRBJ1-3 and V is TRBV7-2; 9 positions agree with TRBD1. The germline V gene has CDR1 SGHTA and CDR2 FQGNSA. With 4 bases clipped from V and 0 bases from J, the junction kept 4 bases outside the gene matches. The CDR3 runs 16 residues. In nucleotides, the CDR3 is TGTGCCAGCAGCTCCGGGACAGGGAGCTCTGGAAACACCATATATTTT. Amino acid sequence: CASSSGTGSSGNTIYF.

This clone was observed at least ten times. The chain couples TRBV5-1 to TRBJ1-4; unclear D gene. Trimming stripped 4 bases from V and 0 bases from J, with 10 bases between. The CDR3 length is 15 residues. Germline CDR1 and CDR2: SGHRS and YFSETQ. CDR3 protein: CASSPGAATNEKLFF. In DNA, the CDR3 is TGCGCCAGCAGCCCGGGTGCTGCAACTAATGAAAAACTGTTTTTT.

The chain recombines TRBV4-3 with TRBJ2-2, with D hard to call. Between the trimmed V and J ends, which lost 3 bases and 2 bases, there was a span of 7 bases. Germline loops: CDR1 LGHNA, CDR2 YSLEER. There are 14 residues in the CDR3. CDR3 amino acids: CASSQGENTGELFF. The CDR3 coding sequence is TGCGCCAGCAGCCAGGGCGAAAACACCGGGGAGCTGTTTTTT.

In its sample, this clone was seen a few times. The chain has TRBV28 and TRBJ1-2; no clear D gene. The germline gives CDR1 MDHEN, CDR2 SYDVKM. V lost 3 bases and J lost 7, with 12 bases in between. There are 13 residues in the CDR3. For the CDR3, the DNA is TGTGCCAGCAGTTTGGAGTGGGCGGGTGGCTACACCTTC. As protein: CASSLEWAGGYTF.

The chain recombines TRBV19 with TRBJ1-5; D is ambiguous. The CDR3 spans 17 residues. V was shortened by 4 bases and J by 0 bases, with 16 bases between the two germline ends. Germline V gene sequence: CDR1 LNHDA, CDR2 SQIVND (reference sequence). The CDR3 is CASSTLRQTRSNQPQHF. The CDR3 nucleotides read TGTGCCAGTAGTACTCTCAGACAAACCCGTAGCAATCAGCCCCAGCATTTT.